This TCR beta chain was identified in a study of blood T cell repertoires in COVID-19. Study context: Samples taken during acute and convalescent COVID-19 were collected in the United States, Italy and Spain. The cDNA or gDNA used as material had been derived from T cells, B-cell-depleted T cells, or PBMCs.

Per the original methods: The authors estimated nucleated cell counts from reference gene primer amplification. The assay was immunoSEQ multiplex PCR, and TCRdb's table has in-frame clones only and misses some. For V, J and clone size, that table is used; D and trimming come from the DNA. In the table there are roughly 290,000 clones, roughly 88% of which are singletons. CDR1 is SGHTA, CDR2 FQGNSA, per germline. This CDR3 region has 14 residues. V was pared by 3 bases and J by 5 bases, with 6 bases of the junction left unmatched. Sequences were obtained from PBMCs or T cells enriched from blood (not recorded which). The receptor's source is a man aged 25 to 40 who had recovered from COVID-19. The chain combines TRBV7-2 with TRBJ1-1, with 7 bases identical to TRBD1. The CDR3 region is CASSFNRGETEAFF. The CDR3 bases are TGTGCCAGCAGCTTCAACAGGGGAGAAACTGAAGCTTTCTTT.